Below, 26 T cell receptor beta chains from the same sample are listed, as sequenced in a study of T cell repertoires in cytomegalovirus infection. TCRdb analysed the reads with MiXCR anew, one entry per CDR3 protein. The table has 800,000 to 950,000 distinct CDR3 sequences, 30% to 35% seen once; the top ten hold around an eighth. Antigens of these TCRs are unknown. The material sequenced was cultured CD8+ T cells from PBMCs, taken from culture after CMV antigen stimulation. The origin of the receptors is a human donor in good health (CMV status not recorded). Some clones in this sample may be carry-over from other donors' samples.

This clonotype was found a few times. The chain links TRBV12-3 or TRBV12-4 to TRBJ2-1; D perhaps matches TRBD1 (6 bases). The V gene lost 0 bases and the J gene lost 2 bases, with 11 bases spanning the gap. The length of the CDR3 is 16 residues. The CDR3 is CASSLASGETYNEQFF. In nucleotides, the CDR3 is TGTGCCAGCAGTTTAGCTTCAGGGGAAACCTACAATGAGCAGTTCTTC.

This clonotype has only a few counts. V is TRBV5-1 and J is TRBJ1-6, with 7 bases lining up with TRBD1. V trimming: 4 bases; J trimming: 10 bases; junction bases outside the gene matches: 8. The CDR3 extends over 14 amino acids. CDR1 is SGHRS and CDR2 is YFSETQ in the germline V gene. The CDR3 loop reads CASSLRQGVSPLHF. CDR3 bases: TGCGCCAGCAGCCTACGCCAGGGGGTATCACCCCTCCACTTT.

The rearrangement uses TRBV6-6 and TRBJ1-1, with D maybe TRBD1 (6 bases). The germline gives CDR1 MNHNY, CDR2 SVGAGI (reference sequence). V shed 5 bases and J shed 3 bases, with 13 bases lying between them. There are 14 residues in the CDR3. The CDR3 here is CASSVYDRYTEAFF. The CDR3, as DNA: TGTGCCAGCAGTGTTTATGACAGGTACACTGAAGCTTTCTTT.

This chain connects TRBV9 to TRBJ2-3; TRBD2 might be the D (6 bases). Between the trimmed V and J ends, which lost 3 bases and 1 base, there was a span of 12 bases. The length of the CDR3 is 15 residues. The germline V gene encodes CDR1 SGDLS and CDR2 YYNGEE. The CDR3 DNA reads TGTGCCAGCAGCGAATCGGACTACCGCACAGATACGCAGTATTTT. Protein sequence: CASSESDYRTDTQYF.

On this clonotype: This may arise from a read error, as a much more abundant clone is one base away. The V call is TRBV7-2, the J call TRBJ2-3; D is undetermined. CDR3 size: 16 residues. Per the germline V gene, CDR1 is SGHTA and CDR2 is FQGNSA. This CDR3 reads CANSLLLGEDTDTQYF. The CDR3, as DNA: TGTGCCAACAGCTTGCTCCTGGGCGAAGACACAGATACGCAGTATTTT. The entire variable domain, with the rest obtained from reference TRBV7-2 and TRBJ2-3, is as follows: GAGVSQSPSNKVTEKGKDVELRCDPISGHTALYWYRQSLGQGLEFLIYFQGNSAPDKSGLPSDRFSAERTGGSVSTLTIQRTQQEDSAVYLCANSLLLGEDTDTQYFGPGTRLTVL.

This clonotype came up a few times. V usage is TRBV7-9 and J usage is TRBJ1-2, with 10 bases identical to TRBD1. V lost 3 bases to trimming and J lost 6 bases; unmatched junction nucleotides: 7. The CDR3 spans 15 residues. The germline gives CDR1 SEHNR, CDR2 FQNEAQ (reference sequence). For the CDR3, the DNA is TGTGCCAGCAGCTTGACGGACAGGGGGTACAATGGCTACACCTTC. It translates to CASSLTDRGYNGYTF.

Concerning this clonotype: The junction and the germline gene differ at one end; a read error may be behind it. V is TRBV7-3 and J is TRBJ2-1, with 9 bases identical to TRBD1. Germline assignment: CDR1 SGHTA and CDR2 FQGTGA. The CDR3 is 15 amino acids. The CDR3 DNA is TGTGCCAACAGCCCACAGGGGGCGAACTACAATGAGCAGTTCTTC. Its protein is CANSPQGANYNEQFF.

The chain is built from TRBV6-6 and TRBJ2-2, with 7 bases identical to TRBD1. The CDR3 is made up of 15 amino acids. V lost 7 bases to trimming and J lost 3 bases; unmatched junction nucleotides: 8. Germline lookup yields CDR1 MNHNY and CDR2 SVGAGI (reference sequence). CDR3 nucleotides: TGTGCCAGCATCACCGACAGGGCTGACACCGGGGAGCTGTTTTTT. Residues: CASITDRADTGELFF.

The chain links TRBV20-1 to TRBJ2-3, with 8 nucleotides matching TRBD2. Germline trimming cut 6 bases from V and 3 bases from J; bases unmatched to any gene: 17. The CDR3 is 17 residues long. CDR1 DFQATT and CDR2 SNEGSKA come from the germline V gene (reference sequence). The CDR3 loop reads CSARMRGASGPTDTQYF. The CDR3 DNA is TGCAGTGCAAGAATGCGGGGCGCTAGCGGGCCTACAGATACGCAGTATTTT.

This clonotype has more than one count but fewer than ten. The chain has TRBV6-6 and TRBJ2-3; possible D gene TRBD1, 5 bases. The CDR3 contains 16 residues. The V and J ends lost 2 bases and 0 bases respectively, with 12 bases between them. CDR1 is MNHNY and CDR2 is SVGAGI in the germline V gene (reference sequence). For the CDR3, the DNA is TGTGCCAGCAGTTACCCCAAGGACACTAGCACAGATACGCAGTATTTT. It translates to CASSYPKDTSTDTQYF.

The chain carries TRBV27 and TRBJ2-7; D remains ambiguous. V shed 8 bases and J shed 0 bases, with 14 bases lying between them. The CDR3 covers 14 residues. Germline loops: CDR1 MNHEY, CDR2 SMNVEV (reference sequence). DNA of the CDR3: TGTGCCAGCTCCCCCGCAGTTAGCTCCTACGAGCAGTACGTC. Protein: CASSPAVSSYEQYV.

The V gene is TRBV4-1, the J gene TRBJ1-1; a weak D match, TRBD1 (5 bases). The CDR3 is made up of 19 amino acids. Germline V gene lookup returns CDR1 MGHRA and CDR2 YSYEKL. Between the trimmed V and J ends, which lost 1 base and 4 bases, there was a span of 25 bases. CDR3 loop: CASSQGGAGTLRGGTEAFF. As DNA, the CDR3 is TGCGCCAGCAGCCAAGGGGGAGCGGGGACGCTCCGTGGAGGCACTGAAGCTTTCTTT.

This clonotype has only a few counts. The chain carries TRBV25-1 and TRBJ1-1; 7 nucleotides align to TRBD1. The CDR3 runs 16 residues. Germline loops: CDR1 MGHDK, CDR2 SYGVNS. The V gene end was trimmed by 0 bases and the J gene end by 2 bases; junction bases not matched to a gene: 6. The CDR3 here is CASSEYFGTDNTEAFF. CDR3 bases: TGTGCCAGCAGTGAATATTTCGGGACAGACAACACTGAAGCTTTCTTT. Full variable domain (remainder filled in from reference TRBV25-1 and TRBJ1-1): EADIYQTPRYLVIGTGKKITLECSQTMGHDKMYWYQQDPGMELHLIHYSYGVNSTEKGDLSSESTVSRIRTEHFPLTLESARPSHTSQYLCASSEYFGTDNTEAFFGQGTRLTVV.

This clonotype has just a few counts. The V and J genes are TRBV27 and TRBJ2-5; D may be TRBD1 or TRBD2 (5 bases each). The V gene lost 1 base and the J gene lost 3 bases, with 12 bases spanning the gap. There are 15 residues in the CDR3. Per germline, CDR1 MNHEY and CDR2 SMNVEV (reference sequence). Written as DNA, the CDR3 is TGTGCCAGCAGTTTATTGGGGCTAGCCAAAGAGACCCAGTACTTC. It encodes CASSLLGLAKETQYF.

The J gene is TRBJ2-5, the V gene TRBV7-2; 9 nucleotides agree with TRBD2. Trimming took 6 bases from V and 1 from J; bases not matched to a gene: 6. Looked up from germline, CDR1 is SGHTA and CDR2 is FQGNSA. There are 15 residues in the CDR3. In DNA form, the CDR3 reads TGTGCCAGCAGACTTAGCGGGGGCCCCCAAGAGACCCAGTACTTC. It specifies CASRLSGGPQETQYF.

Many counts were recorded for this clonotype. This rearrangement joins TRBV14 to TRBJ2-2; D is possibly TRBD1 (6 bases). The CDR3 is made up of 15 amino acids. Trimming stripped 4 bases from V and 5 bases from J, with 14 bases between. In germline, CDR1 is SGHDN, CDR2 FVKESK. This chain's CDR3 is CASSPRGVGTGELFF. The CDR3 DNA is TGTGCCAGCAGCCCCAGGGGTGTCGGGACCGGGGAGCTGTTTTTT.

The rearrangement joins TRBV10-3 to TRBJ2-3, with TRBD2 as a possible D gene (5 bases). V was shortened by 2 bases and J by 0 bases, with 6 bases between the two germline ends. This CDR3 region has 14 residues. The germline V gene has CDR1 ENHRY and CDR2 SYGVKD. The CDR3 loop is CAISEGESTDTQYF. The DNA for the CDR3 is TGTGCCATCAGTGAGGGGGAGAGCACAGATACGCAGTATTTT.

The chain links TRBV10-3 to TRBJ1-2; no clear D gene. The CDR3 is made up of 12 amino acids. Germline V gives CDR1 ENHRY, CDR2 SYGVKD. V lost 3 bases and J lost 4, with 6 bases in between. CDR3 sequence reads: CAISEAGYGYTF. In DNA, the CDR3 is TGTGCCATCAGTGAAGCGGGCTATGGCTACACCTTC.

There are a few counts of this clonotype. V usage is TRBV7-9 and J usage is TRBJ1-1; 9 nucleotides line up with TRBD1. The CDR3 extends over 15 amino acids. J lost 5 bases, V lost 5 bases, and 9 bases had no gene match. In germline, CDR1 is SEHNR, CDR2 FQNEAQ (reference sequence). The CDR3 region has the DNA TGTGCCAGCAGCCTAATAACAGGGGGCGGAACTGAAGCTTTCTTT. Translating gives CASSLITGGGTEAFF.

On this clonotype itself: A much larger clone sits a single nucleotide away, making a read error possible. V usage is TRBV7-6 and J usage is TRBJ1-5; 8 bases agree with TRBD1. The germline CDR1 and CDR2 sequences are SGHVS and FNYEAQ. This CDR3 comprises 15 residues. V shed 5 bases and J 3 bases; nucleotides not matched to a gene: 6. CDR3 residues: CASSALTGDNQPQHF. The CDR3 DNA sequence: TGTGCCAGCAGCGCTCTGACAGGGGACAATCAGCCCCAGCATTTT.

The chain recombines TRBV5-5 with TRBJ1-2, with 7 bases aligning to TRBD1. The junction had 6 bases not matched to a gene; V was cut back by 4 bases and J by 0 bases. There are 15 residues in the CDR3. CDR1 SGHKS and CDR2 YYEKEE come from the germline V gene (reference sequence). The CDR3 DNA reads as TGTGCCAGCAGCCTGGGACAGAAACCTAACTATGGCTACACCTTC. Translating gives CASSLGQKPNYGYTF.

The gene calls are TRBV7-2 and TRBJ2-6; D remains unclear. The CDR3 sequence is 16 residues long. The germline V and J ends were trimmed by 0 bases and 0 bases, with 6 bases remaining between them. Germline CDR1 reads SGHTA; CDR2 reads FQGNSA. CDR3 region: CASSLAVLSGANVLTF. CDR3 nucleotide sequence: TGTGCCAGCAGCTTAGCGGTACTCTCTGGGGCCAACGTCCTGACTTTC.

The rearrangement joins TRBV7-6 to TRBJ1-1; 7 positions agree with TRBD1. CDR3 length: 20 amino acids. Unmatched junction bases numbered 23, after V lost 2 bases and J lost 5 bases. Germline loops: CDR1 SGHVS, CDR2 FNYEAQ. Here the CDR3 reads CASSLKGLDDREEEWTEAFF. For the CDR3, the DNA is TGTGCCAGCAGCTTAAAGGGGTTAGATGACAGGGAAGAGGAATGGACTGAAGCTTTCTTT.

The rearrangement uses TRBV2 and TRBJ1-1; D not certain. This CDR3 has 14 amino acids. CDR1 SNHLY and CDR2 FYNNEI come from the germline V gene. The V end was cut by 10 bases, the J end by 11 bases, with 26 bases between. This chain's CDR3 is CAIPIRSTYKGAFF. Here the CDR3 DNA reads TGTGCCATCCCAATCAGGTCTACCTATAAAGGGGCTTTCTTT.

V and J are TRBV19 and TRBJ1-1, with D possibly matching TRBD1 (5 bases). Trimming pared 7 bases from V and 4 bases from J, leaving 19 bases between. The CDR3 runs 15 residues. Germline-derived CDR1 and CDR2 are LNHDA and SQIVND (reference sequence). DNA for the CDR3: TGTGCCAGTATTTCATTTTGGGGCGTTAGCACTGAAGCTTTCTTT. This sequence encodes CASISFWGVSTEAFF.

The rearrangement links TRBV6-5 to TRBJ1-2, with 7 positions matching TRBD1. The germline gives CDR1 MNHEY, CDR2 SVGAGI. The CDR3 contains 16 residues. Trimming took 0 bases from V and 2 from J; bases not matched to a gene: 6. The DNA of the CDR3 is TGTGCCAGCAGTTACTCGGAAGGGACAGCCAACTATGGCTACACCTTC. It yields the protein CASSYSEGTANYGYTF.